This passage covers 24 T cell receptor beta chains from one sample sequenced in a study of post-analysis software for immune sequencing data. General study points: With TRBV5-6, TRBV5-1 and TRBV20-1 included, a handful of TRBV segments were more frequent in patients than in controls.

The TCR beta cDNA libraries contained unique molecular identifiers. TCRdb fed the PCR reads into MiXCR, producing one record per CDR3 protein. The data contain hundreds of thousands of distinct CDR3 sequences, roughly 46% of them singletons. Their antigens are not known. The sequenced sample was blood. These receptors were taken from a girl aged 5-17 years with multiple sclerosis.

The gene calls are TRBV11-2 and TRBJ2-5, with D possibly matching TRBD1 (6 bases). The CDR3 totals 14 residues. V lost 3 bases and J lost 1, with 9 bases in between. Per germline, CDR1 SGHAT and CDR2 FQNNGV. The CDR3 bases are TGTGCCAGCAGCTTCCAGGGGATCCAAGAGACCCAGTACTTC. This codes for CASSFQGIQETQYF.

The V and J genes are TRBV4-1 and TRBJ2-7, with D maybe TRBD1 (6 bases). Trimming stripped 2 bases from V and 6 bases from J, with 14 bases between. Germline V CDR1 and CDR2: MGHRA, YSYEKL. The CDR3 length is 14 residues. CDR3 sequence reads: CASSQPSQGPEQYF. The CDR3 bases are TGCGCCAGCAGCCAACCTAGCCAGGGGCCCGAGCAGTACTTC.

This rearrangement joins TRBV29-1 to TRBJ2-3; 7 bases are shared with TRBD1. The CDR3 loop spans 17 amino acids. Per germline, CDR1 SQVTM and CDR2 ANQGSEA. Trimming took 5 bases from V and 4 from J; bases not matched to a gene: 18. CDR3 region: CSVNPRAHRGPPDTQYF. The CDR3 nucleotides read TGCAGCGTTAACCCTCGAGCTCACAGGGGTCCCCCAGATACGCAGTATTTT.

This clonotype appeared a few times. V and J are TRBV5-5 and TRBJ1-2; 10 bases are a match to TRBD1. Looked up from germline, CDR1 is SGHKS and CDR2 is YYEKEE (reference sequence). Trimming removed 0 bases from V and 6 bases from J; junction bases left unmatched: 5. This CDR3 spans 15 amino acids. The CDR3 DNA follows: TGTGCCAGCAGCTTGGAGGGACAGGGGATGAATGGCTACACCTTC. As protein: CASSLEGQGMNGYTF.

The chain couples TRBV2 to TRBJ2-1; TRBD2 agrees at 11 bases. The germline gives CDR1 SNHLY, CDR2 FYNNEI. V dropped 4 bases and J dropped 6; count of bases not matched to a gene: 8. This CDR3 spans 16 amino acids. CDR3 nucleotide sequence: TGTGCCAGCAGTGGGACTTTAGCGGGAGGGGGCAATGAGCAGTTCTTC. Translation gives CASSGTLAGGGNEQFF. Filled out from reference TRBV2 and TRBJ2-1, the complete variable domain reads EPEVTQTPSHQVTQMGQEVILRCVPISNHLYFYWYRQILGQKVEFLVSFYNNEISEKSEIFDDQFSVERPDGSNFTLKIRSTKLEDSAMYFCASSGTLAGGGNEQFFGPGTRLTVL.

The rearrangement uses TRBV10-3 and TRBJ2-3; D perhaps matches TRBD1 (5 bases). CDR1 and CDR2 (germline): ENHRY, SYGVKD. The CDR3 is made up of 13 amino acids. Between the trimmed V and J ends, which lost 10 bases and 4 bases, there was a span of 15 bases. CDR3 amino acids: CATADKRPDTQYF. Here the CDR3 DNA reads TGTGCCACCGCGGACAAACGGCCAGATACGCAGTATTTT.

V and J are TRBV11-3 and TRBJ2-7; 12 bases are a match to TRBD2. V lost 5 bases, J lost 2 bases, and 10 bases stayed unmatched. The germline V gene encodes CDR1 SGHNT and CDR2 YENEEA. There are 17 residues in the CDR3. CDR3 sequence reads: CASSPYPWTSGTYEQYF. The DNA for the CDR3 is TGTGCCAGCAGCCCTTACCCTTGGACTAGCGGGACCTACGAGCAGTACTTC.

This clonotype was picked up a small number of times. V is TRBV10-2 and J is TRBJ2-6; 7 bases map to TRBD2. The V segment lost 7 bases and the J segment 0 bases; nucleotides outside the gene matches: 6. Per the germline V gene, CDR1 is WSHSY and CDR2 is SAAADI. The CDR3 runs to 16 residues. For the CDR3, the DNA is TGCGCCAGCAAAAGCGGGACCCTCTCTGGGGCCAACGTCCTGACTTTC. Translating gives CASKSGTLSGANVLTF.

This clonotype was detected a few times. The chain uses TRBV12-3 or TRBV12-4 and TRBJ2-1, with a possible D match to TRBD1 (5 bases). V lost 5 bases, J lost 3 bases, and 8 bases lay in between. The CDR3 runs to 13 residues. The CDR3 DNA follows: TGTGCCAGCAGTCCCGGACACTACAATGAGCAGTTCTTC. This translates into CASSPGHYNEQFF.

The sample holds one count of this clonotype. The chain joins TRBV12-3 or TRBV12-4 to TRBJ1-1, with 7 bases lining up with TRBD1. With V trimmed by 5 bases and J by 2 bases, 5 bases remained unmatched. This CDR3 has 14 residues. In nucleotides, the CDR3 is TGTGCCAGCAGTCTCCGGGACAGAAACACTGAAGCTTTCTTT. The encoded protein is CASSLRDRNTEAFF.

CDR3 sequence (DNA): TGTGCCAGCAGTTACCGACAGGGCGGCTACGAGCAGTACTTC. Translating gives CASSYRQGGYEQYF. V and J are TRBV6-5 and TRBJ2-7; 7 bases are a match to TRBD1. The CDR3 runs 14 residues. Per germline, CDR1 MNHEY and CDR2 SVGAGI. Unmatched junction bases numbered 4, after V lost 2 bases and J lost 3 bases.

This chain connects TRBV20-1 to TRBJ1-5; 7 nucleotides match TRBD1. The V and J ends lost 5 bases and 3 bases, in that order; junction bases with no gene match: 7. Germline CDR1 is DFQATT and CDR2 is SNEGSKA (reference sequence). The CDR3 is 14 amino acids. The CDR3 spells CSAVAGTVNQPQHF. Here the CDR3 DNA reads TGCAGTGCTGTAGCCGGGACAGTCAATCAGCCCCAGCATTTT.

The rearrangement links TRBV20-1 to TRBJ1-5; 8 nucleotides align to TRBD1. Germline CDR1 DFQATT, CDR2 SNEGSKA (reference sequence). V shed 6 bases and J 1 base; nucleotides not matched to a gene: 11. The CDR3 loop spans 16 amino acids. CDR3 residues: CSANRPGQDSNQPQHF. Written as DNA, the CDR3 is TGCAGTGCCAACCGACCGGGACAGGACAGCAATCAGCCCCAGCATTTT.

This clonotype was observed a single time. The V call is TRBV3-1, the J call TRBJ2-1; no reliable D call. The CDR3 is 11 amino acids. V lost 1 base, J lost 10 bases, and 5 bases lay in between. CDR1 and CDR2 (germline): LGHDT, YNNKEL (reference sequence). The CDR3 loop reads CASSQGQEQFF. The CDR3 DNA is TGTGCCAGCAGCCAAGGACAAGAGCAGTTCTTC.

This rearrangement joins TRBV20-1 to TRBJ2-1, with 12 bases aligning to TRBD2. Germline values: CDR1 DFQATT, CDR2 SNEGSKA (reference sequence). The V and J ends lost 3 bases and 1 base, in that order; junction bases with no gene match: 10. The CDR3 is 18 residues long. CDR3 sequence: CSARPTSGRPHSYNEQFF. The CDR3 region has the DNA TGCAGTGCTAGGCCAACTAGCGGGAGGCCTCATTCCTACAATGAGCAGTTCTTC.

This clonotype came up once. The V and J genes are TRBV15 and TRBJ2-3; D perhaps matches TRBD2 (6 bases). Germline loops: CDR1 LNHNV, CDR2 YYDKDF (reference sequence). There are 18 residues in the CDR3. Trimming shortened V by 3 bases and J by 4 bases, and 23 bases separated the two germline ends. Written as DNA, the CDR3 is TGTGCCACCAGCAGGGAAATAACAAATTGGGGGGACTCAGATACGCAGTATTTT. Its translation: CATSREITNWGDSDTQYF.

This rearrangement joins TRBV12-3 or TRBV12-4 to TRBJ2-3, with D maybe TRBD1 (5 bases). The CDR3 runs 14 residues. The ends were cut back, 7 bases at V and 6 bases at J, with 17 bases in the middle. For the CDR3, the DNA is TGTGCCAGCACCTGGGGCTACCTCCAGGATACGCAGTATTTT. Amino acid sequence: CASTWGYLQDTQYF.

The chain has TRBV6-1 and TRBJ2-6, with D hard to call. CDR1 and CDR2 from the germline V gene are MNHNS and SASEGT. Deletions cut 6 bases from V and 0 bases from J, with 9 bases between. The length of the CDR3 is 15 residues. This CDR3 is CASSEQFSGANVLTF. The CDR3 DNA reads TGTGCCAGCAGCGAACAGTTCTCTGGGGCCAACGTCCTGACTTTC.

V usage is TRBV6-1 and J usage is TRBJ2-1; TRBD2 matches 8 bases. Per germline, CDR1 MNHNS and CDR2 SASEGT. The CDR3 is 16 residues long. V lost 0 bases and J lost 7; bases outside the gene matches: 8. The chain's CDR3 is CASSEAMGASGNEQFF. CDR3 DNA: TGTGCCAGCAGTGAAGCGATGGGGGCTAGCGGGAATGAGCAGTTCTTC.

The chain joins TRBV5-8 to TRBJ1-6; tentatively, D is TRBD1 (5 bases). Germline CDR1 reads SGHTS; CDR2 reads YDEGEE. The CDR3 runs to 16 residues. Trimming took off 0 bases at V and 5 bases at J, with 12 bases between the two ends. CDR3 loop: CASSLVGRGDNSPLHF. The CDR3 DNA is TGTGCCAGCAGCTTGGTGGGGCGGGGCGATAATTCACCCCTCCACTTT.

This chain joins TRBV12-3 or TRBV12-4 and TRBJ2-7; the D gene is possibly TRBD1 (6 bases). The J call is uncertain, as TRBJ2-5 better fits the DNA end. The CDR3 totals 13 residues. The CDR3 spells CASLGQNRETQYF. The DNA of the CDR3 is TGTGCCAGCCTAGGACAGAACCGAGAGACCCAGTACTTC.

The chain combines TRBV7-6 with TRBJ2-1; TRBD1 is a possible D gene (7 bases). Looked up from germline, CDR1 is SGHVS and CDR2 is FNYEAQ. This CDR3 region has 15 residues. V was clipped by 3 bases and J by 3 bases, with 12 bases between them. The CDR3 is CASSFPGGGYNEQFF. In DNA, the CDR3 is TGTGCCAGCAGCTTCCCAGGGGGAGGCTACAATGAGCAGTTCTTC.

The chain carries TRBV3-1 and TRBJ2-4; 12 positions match TRBD1. Matching the DNA end better, TRBJ2-7 makes the J call doubtful. The CDR3 contains 15 residues. Germline V gene data show CDR1 as LGHDT and CDR2 as YNNKEL (reference sequence). CDR3 sequence: CASSQGGQGANEQYF. CDR3 bases: TGTGCCAGCAGCCAAGGGGGACAGGGGGCAAACGAGCAGTACTTC.

CDR3 region: CSAMTSGDTDTQYF. The CDR3 bases are TGCAGTGCTATGACTAGCGGGGACACAGATACGCAGTATTTT. V is TRBV20-1 and J is TRBJ2-3; 11 nucleotides line up with TRBD2. Trimming cost V 4 bases and J 2 bases; bases outside gene matches: 2. CDR3 size: 14 residues. The germline V gene has CDR1 DFQATT and CDR2 SNEGSKA (reference sequence).